A single count supports the clone carrying this T cell receptor (beta chain). No antigen is known for it. It was the approximately 120-subject validation cohort, separate from the approximately 690-subject first cohort, to which the donors belonged. The data stem from a study of cytomegalovirus exposure and HLA in healthy donors. Overall study findings and caveats: Most TCR sequences were uncommon, yet certain public TCRs appeared in many donors. Diagnosis of cytomegalovirus status made by the classifier reportedly showed high specificity and sensitivity.

Assay used: immunoSEQ multiplex PCR; TCRdb lists only in-frame clones, some missing. The sample carries under 130,000 clones, roughly nine tenths recorded once. Germline assignment: CDR1 MNHEY and CDR2 SVGAGI. There are 14 residues in the CDR3. Trimming removed 6 bases from V and 4 bases from J, with 13 bases in between. The chain has TRBV6-5 and TRBJ2-1, with D unclear. Specimen: PBMCs. The source of this sequence is a woman aged 18-29 years in good health and CMV-seropositive. Written as DNA, the CDR3 is TGTGCCAGCAGACGGCAGGCGAAATACAATGAGCAGTTCTTC. Translation gives CASRRQAKYNEQFF.